Presented here are 14 T cell receptor beta chains from one specimen sequenced in a study of blood T cell repertoires in COVID-19 (dated by TCRdb to the early 2020s). Library generation was performed with the immunoSEQ multiplex PCR assay. The clones in this table, taken by TCRdb from immuneACCESS, are in-frame only. Not every clone is retained; where verified, under half of the shortfall comes from an unresolved V gene, and the cause of the rest is unknown. A total of under 200,000 clones appear in this sample, about 74% of them only once. The top ten constitute 3% of the sample. The specimen was peripheral blood. These receptors came from a woman older than 75 with acute or convalescent COVID-19.

The gene calls are TRBV19 and TRBJ1-6, with 10 bases aligning to TRBD1. The CDR3 is made up of 15 amino acids. Per the germline V gene, CDR1 is LNHDA and CDR2 is SQIVND (reference sequence). V lost 4 bases and J lost 8; bases outside the gene matches: 5. The CDR3 region is CASSTRQGAHSPLHF. The DNA for the CDR3 is TGTGCCAGTAGTACTCGACAGGGGGCACATTCACCCCTCCACTTT.

The rearrangement joins TRBV24-1 to TRBJ2-3; the D gene is possibly TRBD2 (6 bases). The germline V gene encodes CDR1 KGHDR and CDR2 SFDVKD. V was shortened by 3 bases and J by 6 bases, with 18 bases between the two germline ends. This CDR3 region has 16 residues. CDR3 DNA sequence: TGTGCCACCAGTGATGGAGGGGTAGGCGCGGGGGATACGCAGTATTTT. Translation gives CATSDGGVGAGDTQYF.

This clone has a handful of counts. The genes are TRBV29-1 and TRBJ2-7, with D unresolved. V lost 7 bases to trimming and J lost 0 bases, with 10 bases between them. Germline CDR1 is SQVTM and CDR2 is ANQGSEA. This CDR3 contains 12 residues. CDR3 in DNA: TGCAGCGGTTCAAGCCTCTCCTACGAGCAGTACTTC. Translation gives CSGSSLSYEQYF.

The genes are TRBV18 and TRBJ1-1; D is ambiguous. Trimming cost V 3 bases and J 5 bases, with 16 bases left between them. The CDR3 is 15 residues long. The germline V gene has CDR1 KGHSH and CDR2 LQKENI. The CDR3 DNA reads as TGTGCCAGCTCACCCTTCGACTCGGCGGGGACTGAAGCTTTCTTT. Protein product: CASSPFDSAGTEAFF.

The chain couples TRBV9 to TRBJ2-1; 7 positions agree with TRBD2. V shed 6 bases and J 3 bases; nucleotides not matched to a gene: 6. This CDR3 is built from 14 residues. The germline CDR1 and CDR2 sequences are SGDLS and YYNGEE. As DNA, the CDR3 is TGTGCCAGCAATCCGGGAGGTGGCTACAATGAGCAGTTCTTC. Translating gives CASNPGGGYNEQFF.

For the CDR3, the DNA is TGTGCCAGCAGTGTAACCGGGAGCGAGCAGTACTTC. Encoded protein: CASSVTGSEQYF. This chain uses TRBV2 with TRBJ2-7, with D possibly being TRBD2 (6 bases). Trimming left V 4 bases short and J 6 bases short, with 10 bases between. There are 12 residues in the CDR3. Germline V CDR1 and CDR2: SNHLY, FYNNEI.

In its sample, this clone was seen a few times. V and J are TRBV12-3 or TRBV12-4 and TRBJ2-1, with D possibly being TRBD2 (6 bases). Trimming shortened V by 11 bases and J by 2 bases, and 13 bases separated the two germline ends. This CDR3 comprises 13 residues. The DNA for the CDR3 is TGTGCCGGCTCGGCGGGGCCCTACAATGAGCAGTTCTTC. It encodes CAGSAGPYNEQFF.

The CDR3 is CSVAGPTPADTQYF. DNA for the CDR3: TGCAGCGTTGCAGGGCCAACGCCAGCAGATACGCAGTATTTT. This rearrangement joins TRBV29-1 to TRBJ2-3, with D possibly matching TRBD1 (5 bases). Germline V gene data show CDR1 as SQVTM and CDR2 as ANQGSEA. V lost 4 bases, J lost 4 bases, and 15 bases lay in between. The CDR3 runs 14 residues.

The chain links TRBV7-3 to TRBJ2-2; D remains ambiguous. V was pared by 5 bases and J by 3 bases, with 7 bases between. From germline, CDR1 is SGHTA and CDR2 FQGTGA. The CDR3 is 13 amino acids. CDR3 residues: CASSQSYTGELFF. Written as DNA, the CDR3 is TGTGCCAGCAGCCAAAGCTACACCGGGGAGCTGTTTTTT.

The chain carries TRBV5-6 and TRBJ1-3; tentative D call: TRBD1 (5 bases). CDR1 is SGHDT and CDR2 is YYEEEE in the germline V gene. CDR3 size: 14 residues. The ends were cut back, 4 bases at V and 2 bases at J, with 10 bases in the middle. CDR3: CASSGFRAGNTIYF. The CDR3 nucleotides read TGTGCCAGCAGCGGTTTCAGGGCTGGAAACACCATATATTTT.

The chain carries TRBV5-1 and TRBJ2-5; D is undetermined. Germline V CDR1 and CDR2: SGHRS, YFSETQ. This CDR3 region has 13 residues. V lost 1 base and J 2 bases, leaving 6 bases between the germline ends. CDR3 nucleotide sequence: TGCGCCAGCAGCTTGCGTCAGCAAGAGACCCAGTACTTC. Encoded protein: CASSLRQQETQYF.

The chain links TRBV19 to TRBJ1-4, with D hard to call. The ends were cut back, 3 bases at V and 4 bases at J, with 6 bases in the middle. Per the germline V gene, CDR1 is LNHDA and CDR2 is SQIVND (reference sequence). This CDR3 has 13 residues. The CDR3 DNA is TGTGCCAGTAGTATTAGCGTTAATGAAAAACTGTTTTTT. It yields the protein CASSISVNEKLFF.

This sequence joins TRBV7-9 and TRBJ1-2; 7 nucleotides align to TRBD1. The CDR3 runs 14 residues. V was pared by 3 bases and J by 8 bases, with 9 bases of the junction left unmatched. Per germline, CDR1 SEHNR and CDR2 FQNEAQ (reference sequence). The CDR3, as DNA: TGTGCCAGCAGCTTTGTGGACAGGATAGGGGGCTACACCTTC. Encoded protein: CASSFVDRIGGYTF.

The chain combines TRBV5-1 with TRBJ2-2; 7 bases map to TRBD2. The length of the CDR3 is 16 residues. Per germline, CDR1 SGHRS and CDR2 YFSETQ. The J segment lost 2 bases and the V segment lost 0 bases, leaving 4 bases of the junction unmatched. CDR3 loop: CASSLGLAANTGELFF. The CDR3, as DNA: TGCGCCAGCAGCTTGGGGCTAGCGGCCAACACCGGGGAGCTGTTTTTT.